These 11 T cell receptor beta chains were sequenced from one sample in a study of beta chain features in type 1 diabetes (dated by TCRdb to the late 2010s). Broad study findings and their caveats: A moderate but significant shortening of TCRB CDR3 length was observed in type 1 diabetes patients in all four CD4+ subsets.

The library was made by the immunoSEQ multiplex PCR assay. All of the isolated RNA was reverse transcribed with the High Capacity cDNA Reverse Transcription Kit, so expressed TCRB transcripts were sequenced. TCRdb holds this immuneACCESS table with in-frame rearrangements only. Some clones are missing; in checked studies, unresolved V genes explain under half, and the rest has no known cause. This sample is represented by around 360,000 clones; around 12% of them were singletons. The ten biggest clones cover 0.01% of the sample. No antigens are known for them. The sample consisted of naive CD4+ T cells from blood. Read against the paper, the sample's cell subset or site label means: true naive CD4+ T cells. The receptors derive from a woman younger than 30 with type 1 diabetes.

This CDR3 is CASGLGGTGFAPTADGYTF. CDR3 DNA sequence: TGTGCTAGTGGTTTGGGCGGGACAGGGTTTGCCCCGACCGCGGATGGCTACACCTTC. The chain is built from TRBV12-5 and TRBJ1-2; 9 bases map to TRBD1. The V segment lost 1 base and the J segment 6 bases; nucleotides outside the gene matches: 18. The germline gives CDR1 LGHNT, CDR2 FRNRAP. The CDR3 has 19 residues. Using reference TRBV12-5 and TRBJ1-2 for the parts outside the CDR3, the full variable domain is DARVTQTPRHKVTEMGQEVTMRCQPILGHNTVFWYRQTMMQGLELLAYFRNRAPLDDSGMPKDRFSAEMPDATLATLKIQPSEPRDSAVYFCASGLGGTGFAPTADGYTFGSGTRLTVV.

The chain joins TRBV18 to TRBJ1-6, with D perhaps TRBD1 (6 bases). V was cut by 3 bases and J by 5 bases, with 11 bases left in between. The V gene's germline CDR1 is KGHSH and CDR2 LQKENI. This CDR3 has 15 residues. CDR3 amino acids: CASSPRTADNSPLHF. DNA of the CDR3: TGTGCCAGCTCACCGAGGACAGCTGATAATTCACCCCTCCACTTT.

V is TRBV30 and J is TRBJ2-3, with D tentatively TRBD2 (6 bases). This CDR3 contains 11 residues. Germline lookup yields CDR1 GTSNPN and CDR2 SVGIG (reference sequence). V was shortened by 5 bases and J by 10 bases, with 13 bases between the two germline ends. The CDR3 sequence: CAWGGGEAQYF. For the CDR3, the DNA is TGTGCCTGGGGCGGAGGGGAGGCGCAGTATTTT.

There are a few counts of this clone. The chain uses TRBV5-6 and TRBJ2-1; 7 bases are shared with TRBD1. The V gene end was trimmed by 4 bases and the J gene end by 7 bases; junction bases not matched to a gene: 14. Germline CDR1 reads SGHDT; CDR2 reads YYEEEE. The CDR3 is 16 residues long. The CDR3: CASSPLTGSPENEQFF. The CDR3 nucleotides are TGTGCCAGCAGCCCATTGACAGGGAGCCCGGAAAATGAGCAGTTCTTC.

This clone was detected a few times. The same CDR3 is also encoded by other DNA sequences in this sample. The chain employs TRBV11-2 and TRBJ2-2; 10 bases fit TRBD1. The V segment lost 5 bases and the J segment 5 bases; nucleotides outside the gene matches: 2. Germline CDR1 and CDR2: SGHAT and FQNNGV. This CDR3 is built from 14 residues. The CDR3 sequence: CASSRTGGTGELFF. The CDR3 coding sequence is TGTGCCAGCAGCAGGACAGGGGGGACCGGGGAGCTGTTTTTT. Combining the CDR3 with reference TRBV11-2 and TRBJ2-2 gives the whole variable domain EAGVAQSPRYKIIEKRQSVAFWCNPISGHATLYWYQQILGQGPKLLIQFQNNGVVDDSQLPKDRFSAERLKGVDSTLKIQPAKLEDSAVYLCASSRTGGTGELFFGEGSRLTVL.

The sample holds a few counts of this clone. The rearrangement joins TRBV5-1 to TRBJ2-2, with TRBD2 matching over 7 bases. V was clipped by 3 bases and J by 0 bases; unmatched bases: 5. Germline V gene sequence: CDR1 SGHRS, CDR2 YFSETQ. The CDR3 totals 16 residues. The CDR3 loop reads CASSSEGGTNTGELFF. CDR3 bases: TGCGCCAGCAGCTCCGAGGGAGGGACGAACACCGGGGAGCTGTTTTTT.

The sample holds a few counts of this clone. The CDR3 DNA follows: TGTGCCAGCTCACCGGAGACCGGCGTAGAAAAACTGTTTTTT. Amino acid sequence: CASSPETGVEKLFF. V usage is TRBV18 and J usage is TRBJ1-4; D gene uncertain. Germline V gives CDR1 KGHSH, CDR2 LQKENI. V was pared by 3 bases and J by 8 bases, with 13 bases between. The CDR3 extends over 14 amino acids. The full variable domain, its missing parts supplied by reference TRBV18 and TRBJ1-4, is NAGVMQNPRHLVRRRGQEARLRCSPMKGHSHVYWYRQLPEEGLKFMVYLQKENIIDESGMPKERFSAEFPKEGPSILRIQQVVRGDSAAYFCASSPETGVEKLFFGSGTQLSVL.

This chain links TRBV5-4 with TRBJ2-1, with D perhaps TRBD2 (6 bases). This CDR3 contains 18 residues. Per germline, CDR1 SGHNT and CDR2 YYREEE (reference sequence). Trimming took 0 bases from V and 0 from J, leaving 16 bases between them. The CDR3 sequence is CASSLGPLAFSSYNEQFF. The DNA for the CDR3 is TGTGCCAGCAGCTTGGGCCCCCTAGCGTTCAGCTCCTACAATGAGCAGTTCTTC.

The chain links TRBV5-6 to TRBJ1-4, with D hard to call. CDR1 and CDR2 from the germline V gene are SGHDT and YYEEEE. The V gene lost 3 bases and the J gene lost 0 bases, with 9 bases spanning the gap. The CDR3 runs 15 residues. As DNA, the CDR3 is TGTGCCAGCAGCTCGAAAACTGCAACTAATGAAAAACTGTTTTTT. The encoded protein is CASSSKTATNEKLFF.

Notes on this clone: This sample includes further DNA sequences coding for the same CDR3. The rearrangement uses TRBV7-9 and TRBJ2-3; 9 bases map to TRBD2. V dropped 5 bases and J dropped 3; count of bases not matched to a gene: 3. This CDR3 contains 14 residues. Per the germline V gene, CDR1 is SEHNR and CDR2 is FQNEAQ (reference sequence). The CDR3 spells CASSSSGGTDTQYF. CDR3 DNA sequence: TGTGCCAGCAGCAGTAGCGGGGGAACAGATACGCAGTATTTT. The whole variable domain, remainder taken from reference TRBV7-9 and TRBJ2-3, is DTGVSQNPRHKITKRGQNVTFRCDPISEHNRLYWYRQTLGQGPEFLTYFQNEAQLEKSRLLSDRFSAERPKGSFSTLEIQRTEQGDSAMYLCASSSSGGTDTQYFGPGTRLTVL.

This clone has more than one count but fewer than ten. This chain uses TRBV30 with TRBJ2-7; weak D call: TRBD1 (6 bases). Germline V gives CDR1 GTSNPN, CDR2 SVGIG (reference sequence). The CDR3 runs 14 residues. Deletions cut 2 bases from V and 5 bases from J, with 16 bases between. The CDR3 spells CAWSIDRFFDEQYF. Here the CDR3 DNA reads TGTGCCTGGAGTATAGACAGGTTTTTTGACGAGCAGTACTTC.